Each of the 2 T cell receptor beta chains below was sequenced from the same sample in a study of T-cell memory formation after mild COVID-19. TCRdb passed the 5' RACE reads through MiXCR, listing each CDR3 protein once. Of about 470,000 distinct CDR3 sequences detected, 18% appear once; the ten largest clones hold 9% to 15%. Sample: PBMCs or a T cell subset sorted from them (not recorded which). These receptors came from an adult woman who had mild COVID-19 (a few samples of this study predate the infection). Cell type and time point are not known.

In DNA, the CDR3 is TGTGCCAGCAGTCTCTCCGGGGCAAACTACGAGCAGTACTTC. As protein: CASSLSGANYEQYF. This chain connects TRBV12-3 or TRBV12-4 to TRBJ2-7; possibly TRBD1 or TRBD2 for D (5 bases each). This CDR3 is 14 amino acids long. V lost 5 bases, J lost 3 bases, and 14 bases lay in between.

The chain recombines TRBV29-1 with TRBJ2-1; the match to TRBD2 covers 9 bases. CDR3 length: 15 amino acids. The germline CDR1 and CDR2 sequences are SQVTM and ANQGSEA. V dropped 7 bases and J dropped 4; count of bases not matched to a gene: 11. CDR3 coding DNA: TGCAGCGCCGTGGGGCTAGCGGGGCGATACAATGAGCAGTTCTTC. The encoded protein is CSAVGLAGRYNEQFF.